This T cell receptor beta chain was sequenced for a study of OX40 agonist ivuxolimab in advanced cancers. Study-level information: A mean age of 60 years, range roughly 23 to 79, was recorded, and 82.7% were male.

Trimming pared 6 bases from V and 2 bases from J, leaving 9 bases between. There are 13 residues in the CDR3. Germline CDR1 is MNHNY and CDR2 is SVGAGI (reference sequence). Measured with immunoSEQ multiplex PCR; TCRdb has only the in-frame clones, and not every one. This table holds 12,000 to 15,000 clones, 80% found once. This TCR derives from an adult with an advanced solid tumor such as melanoma, head and neck, liver or kidney cancer. The chain links TRBV6-6 to TRBJ2-3; unclear D gene. The sequencing used CD4+ or CD8+ T cells sorted from blood, collected in a trial of the OX40 agonist ivuxolimab. The CDR3, as DNA: TGTGCCAGCAGGAACTGGAACACAGATACGCAGTATTTT. This codes for CASRNWNTDTQYF.